This T cell receptor beta chain was obtained from a study of blood T cells in healthy people across ages. This clonotype appeared a few times. Caucasian individuals from Russia who were healthy and aged 6 to 90 acted as donors. For the second PCR, which ran for 7 to 11 cycles, a sample-barcoded 5' primer and a J-beta primer mix were used. Each CDR3 protein gets one entry after TCRdb re-called the 5' RACE reads with MiXCR. The sample has about 680,000 distinct CDR3 sequences, around 49% seen once; the top ten hold roughly 34%. CDR1 and CDR2 from the germline V gene are SGHRS and YFSETQ. V shed 4 bases and J shed 3 bases, with 16 bases lying between them. This CDR3 region has 15 residues.

This sequence was found in a woman aged 60-75 years in good health. V gene TRBV5-1 combines with J gene TRBJ2-5; D may match TRBD1 or TRBD2 (5 bases each). Sequenced: blood. The CDR3 DNA follows: TGCGCCAGCAGCAGAGGCTTCGGGGCGGAAGAGACCCAGTACTTC. Translation gives CASSRGFGAEETQYF.